This TCR beta chain emerged from a study of response to subunit inactivated influenza vaccine. Notes on the study in general: After each seasonal influenza vaccination, few new T cells are recruited, the authors suggested.

This CDR3 region has 13 residues. V dropped 1 base and J dropped 8 bases, with 11 bases sitting between them. The V gene's germline CDR1 is SEHNR and CDR2 FQNEAQ (reference sequence). As to this clonotype: What it binds is unknown.

TCRdb passed the RT-PCR reads through MiXCR, listing each CDR3 protein once. The table shows 610,000 or so distinct CDR3 sequences, with around 15% occurring only once. Sequencing used PBMCs from blood, obtained 12 days after vaccination. This chain connects TRBV7-9 to TRBJ1-1; D is possibly TRBD1 (5 bases). This receptor was taken from a man aged 50-60 years who received an inactivated influenza vaccine. CDR3 protein: CASSLEGQREAFF. CDR3 in DNA: TGTGCCAGCAGCTTAGAGGGGCAGAGGGAAGCTTTCTTT.